This entry describes one TCR beta chain. The data belong to a study of blood T cell repertoires in COVID-19. The assay was immunoSEQ multiplex PCR, and TCRdb's table has in-frame clones only and misses some. The sample lists 230,000 or so clones, roughly nine tenths occurring once. The V gene lost 0 bases and the J gene lost 0 bases, with 9 bases spanning the gap. Germline V gene sequence: CDR1 MGHRA, CDR2 YSYEKL. The CDR3 is 17 residues long. This sequence originates from a man aged 35 to 55 with active or convalescent COVID-19. The chain combines TRBV4-1 with TRBJ1-6, with unresolved D. The material sequenced was peripheral blood. CDR3 region: CASSQDASGSYNSPLHF. The DNA of the CDR3 is TGCGCCAGCAGCCAAGATGCGAGTGGCTCCTATAATTCACCCCTCCACTTT.